This section outlines one T cell receptor beta chain sequence together with its context. Its specificity is not known. TCRdb keeps only in-frame clones here, not all; method: immunoSEQ multiplex PCR. In all, the sample yields over 140,000 clones. The data were obtained in a study of T cell responses to AZD1222 COVID-19 vaccine. Study-level findings and limits: In the spike-specific TCR repertoire, nearly half reportedly target unmutated variant regions. Rises in breadth and depth of Spike-specific TCRs came after two AZD1222 doses. Clonal diversity may have been underestimated, and the donors were mostly white British, with more females than males. Scientists sampled the repertoires only once the peak T cell response had passed.

This CDR3 spans 15 amino acids. Germline trimming cut 6 bases from V and 4 bases from J; bases unmatched to any gene: 0. CDR1 and CDR2 from the germline V gene are LNHDA and SQIVND (reference sequence). The TCR sequence derives from an adult in good health. V usage is TRBV19 and J usage is TRBJ2-1; 16 bases are shared with TRBD2. Sequenced input: peripheral blood. The chain's CDR3 is CASRGLAGGYNEQFF. CDR3 nucleotides: TGTGCCAGTAGGGGACTAGCGGGGGGGTACAATGAGCAGTTCTTC.